The 18 T cell receptor beta chains below come from one sample, sequenced in a study of blood T cell repertoires in COVID-19. Generated by immunoSEQ multiplex PCR, the TCRdb table keeps only in-frame clones and is missing some. The table records approximately 100,000 clones, more than 90% of them present only once. Material: peripheral blood. These TCRs come from a man between 65 and 80 years old with acute or convalescent COVID-19.

The chain recombines TRBV27 with TRBJ1-1, with D hard to call. CDR1 is MNHEY and CDR2 is SMNVEV in the germline V gene (reference sequence). V lost 0 bases and J lost 5, with 13 bases in between. The CDR3 has 15 amino acids. CDR3 nucleotides: TGTGCCAGCAGTTTATCGCCTAGCCCGCGGACTGAAGCTTTCTTT. Translating gives CASSLSPSPRTEAFF.

This chain links TRBV4-2 with TRBJ2-7; TRBD2 matches at 11 bases. V was clipped by 0 bases and J by 0 bases; unmatched bases: 4. The germline CDR1 and CDR2 sequences are LGHNA and YNFKEQ. The CDR3 sequence is 17 residues long. The CDR3 region is CASSQEETSGVSYEQYF. Here the CDR3 DNA reads TGTGCCAGCAGCCAAGAGGAGACTAGCGGGGTCTCCTACGAGCAGTACTTC.

The V gene is TRBV7-2, the J gene TRBJ2-2, with D possibly matching TRBD2 (5 bases). V was trimmed by 5 bases and J by 7 bases, leaving 11 bases between them. This CDR3 comprises 13 residues. Germline CDR1 and CDR2: SGHTA and FQGNSA. The CDR3 coding sequence is TGTGCCAGCAGCCGACTACCCGGCGGGGAGCTGTTTTTT. Translated: CASSRLPGGELFF.

The chain is built from TRBV6-5 and TRBJ1-1; the match to TRBD1 covers 7 bases. The CDR3 runs to 13 residues. The junction had 3 bases not matched to a gene; V was cut back by 7 bases and J by 1 base. Germline V gene data show CDR1 as MNHEY and CDR2 as SVGAGI. The CDR3 DNA follows: TGTGCCAGCAACCAGGGGGAGAACACTGAAGCTTTCTTT. It yields the protein CASNQGENTEAFF.

The chain is built from TRBV2 and TRBJ1-1, with D perhaps TRBD1 (6 bases). This CDR3 has 14 residues. The germline V gene has CDR1 SNHLY and CDR2 FYNNEI. V lost 7 bases to trimming and J lost 5 bases, with 17 bases between them. CDR3 protein: CASIRRDTRTEAFF. CDR3 nucleotides: TGTGCCAGCATTCGCCGGGACACGCGGACTGAAGCTTTCTTT.

The chain links TRBV6-4 to TRBJ1-5; D call uncertain. V was pared by 2 bases and J by 2 bases, with 7 bases between. Germline-derived CDR1 and CDR2 are MRHNA and SNTAGT. This CDR3 region has 14 residues. The CDR3: CASSDDTGNQPQHF. The CDR3 DNA follows: TGTGCCAGCAGTGACGACACGGGCAATCAGCCCCAGCATTTT.

This chain uses TRBV28 with TRBJ2-2; 9 nucleotides match TRBD2. V was clipped by 1 base and J by 3 bases; unmatched bases: 3. The CDR3 runs 16 residues. Germline lookup yields CDR1 MDHEN and CDR2 SYDVKM. In DNA form, the CDR3 reads TGTGCCAGCAGTTTATTAGCGGGAGTGTACACCGGGGAGCTGTTTTTT. Encoded protein: CASSLLAGVYTGELFF.

The chain uses TRBV5-1 and TRBJ2-6; D might be TRBD1 (6 bases). Trimming took off 3 bases at V and 9 bases at J, with 10 bases between the two ends. This CDR3 spans 13 amino acids. Germline CDR1 is SGHRS and CDR2 is YFSETQ. Here the CDR3 reads CASSSGVDNVLTF. The CDR3 nucleotides read TGCGCCAGCAGCTCAGGGGTGGACAACGTCCTGACTTTC.

This clone was seen only once. The chain employs TRBV28 and TRBJ2-5, with D possibly being TRBD2 (5 bases). The CDR3 has 11 residues. CDR1 and CDR2 from the germline V gene are MDHEN and SYDVKM. Trimming removed 8 bases at V and 6 bases at J, with 10 bases between. The CDR3 protein is CASGRSKTQYF. The DNA for the CDR3 is TGTGCCAGCGGGAGATCGAAGACCCAGTACTTC.

This clone appeared a single time. The chain has TRBV5-4 and TRBJ1-1, with 9 bases lining up with TRBD1. The CDR3 contains 15 residues. Germline values: CDR1 SGHNT, CDR2 YYREEE (reference sequence). Trimming removed 4 bases from V and 3 bases from J; junction bases left unmatched: 7. DNA of the CDR3: TGTGCCAGCAGCGGCCTCCGGGACAGGGACACTGAAGCTTTCTTT. Translation: CASSGLRDRDTEAFF.

The J gene is TRBJ2-7, the V gene TRBV2; D possibly corresponds to TRBD2 (5 bases). The CDR3 consists of 13 residues. V lost 7 bases and J 2 bases, leaving 12 bases between the germline ends. The V gene's germline CDR1 is SNHLY and CDR2 FYNNEI. The CDR3 is CASTPPGTYEQYF. In nucleotides, the CDR3 is TGTGCCAGCACCCCCCCGGGGACCTACGAGCAGTACTTC.

V is TRBV19 and J is TRBJ1-2, with 8 bases fitting TRBD1. The trim removed 5 bases at V and 8 bases at J, leaving 13 bases unmatched. This CDR3 contains 15 residues. The germline CDR1 and CDR2 sequences are LNHDA and SQIVND (reference sequence). CDR3 DNA sequence: TGTGCCAGTAGTGGGCCGGGGACAGGAGGGGGCGGCTACACCTTC. This codes for CASSGPGTGGGGYTF. The variable domain in full, completed from reference TRBV19 and TRBJ1-2, reads DGGITQSPKYLFRKEGQNVTLSCEQNLNHDAMYWYRQDPGQGLRLIYYSQIVNDFQKGDIAEGYSVSREKKESFPLTVTSAQKNPTAFYLCASSGPGTGGGGYTFGSGTRLTVV.

The chain links TRBV6-5 to TRBJ2-3, with 9 nucleotides matching TRBD1. CDR3 size: 15 residues. The V segment lost 2 bases and the J segment 6 bases; nucleotides outside the gene matches: 6. Germline V lookup: CDR1 MNHEY, CDR2 SVGAGI. The CDR3 bases are TGTGCCAGCAGTTACCTTACAGGGGGCGCGGATACGCAGTATTTT. It codes for CASSYLTGGADTQYF.

The rearrangement links TRBV6-2 or TRBV6-3 to TRBJ2-5, with a tentative D call TRBD1 (6 bases). CDR3 length equals 14 residues. CDR1 MNHEY and CDR2 SVGEGT come from the germline V gene. Trimming cost V 6 bases and J 2 bases, with 13 bases left between them. The CDR3 sequence is CASSRDRIQETQYF. As DNA, the CDR3 is TGTGCCAGCAGCCGAGACAGGATTCAAGAGACCCAGTACTTC.

V and J are TRBV27 and TRBJ1-1; D may be TRBD1 (6 bases). The germline CDR1 and CDR2 sequences are MNHEY and SMNVEV (reference sequence). The V and J ends lost 5 bases and 5 bases respectively, with 12 bases between them. CDR3 length: 13 residues. The CDR3 DNA follows: TGTGCCAGCAGTCCGCTCAGGGGTACTGAAGCTTTCTTT. Its protein product is CASSPLRGTEAFF.

This sequence joins TRBV2 and TRBJ1-2, with a tentative D call TRBD1 (6 bases). The CDR3 is 14 residues long. V was pared by 7 bases and J by 0 bases, with 12 bases between. Germline V lookup: CDR1 SNHLY, CDR2 FYNNEI. The CDR3 region has the DNA TGTGCCAGCAATCAGGGGAGCCCTAACTATGGCTACACCTTC. It yields the protein CASNQGSPNYGYTF. Complete variable domain (other parts from reference TRBV2 and TRBJ1-2): EPEVTQTPSHQVTQMGQEVILRCVPISNHLYFYWYRQILGQKVEFLVSFYNNEISEKSEIFDDQFSVERPDGSNFTLKIRSTKLEDSAMYFCASNQGSPNYGYTFGSGTRLTVV.

V usage is TRBV11-2 and J usage is TRBJ2-7; 8 bases are shared with TRBD2. The ends lost 5 bases at V and 4 bases at J; junction bases unmatched: 13. CDR3 length: 16 residues. Germline V gives CDR1 SGHAT, CDR2 FQNNGV. The CDR3 DNA reads as TGTGCCAGCAGCCTCAGATGGGGCGGGGGGACTTACGAGCAGTACTTC. Translation gives CASSLRWGGGTYEQYF.

This rearrangement joins TRBV11-2 to TRBJ1-1; D is unclear. V dropped 7 bases and J dropped 1 base, with 19 bases sitting between them. CDR3 length: 16 residues. Germline V gene sequence: CDR1 SGHAT, CDR2 FQNNGV. The CDR3 region is CASIFSGEAPNTEAFF. The CDR3 nucleotides read TGTGCCAGCATATTCTCCGGGGAGGCCCCGAACACTGAAGCTTTCTTT.